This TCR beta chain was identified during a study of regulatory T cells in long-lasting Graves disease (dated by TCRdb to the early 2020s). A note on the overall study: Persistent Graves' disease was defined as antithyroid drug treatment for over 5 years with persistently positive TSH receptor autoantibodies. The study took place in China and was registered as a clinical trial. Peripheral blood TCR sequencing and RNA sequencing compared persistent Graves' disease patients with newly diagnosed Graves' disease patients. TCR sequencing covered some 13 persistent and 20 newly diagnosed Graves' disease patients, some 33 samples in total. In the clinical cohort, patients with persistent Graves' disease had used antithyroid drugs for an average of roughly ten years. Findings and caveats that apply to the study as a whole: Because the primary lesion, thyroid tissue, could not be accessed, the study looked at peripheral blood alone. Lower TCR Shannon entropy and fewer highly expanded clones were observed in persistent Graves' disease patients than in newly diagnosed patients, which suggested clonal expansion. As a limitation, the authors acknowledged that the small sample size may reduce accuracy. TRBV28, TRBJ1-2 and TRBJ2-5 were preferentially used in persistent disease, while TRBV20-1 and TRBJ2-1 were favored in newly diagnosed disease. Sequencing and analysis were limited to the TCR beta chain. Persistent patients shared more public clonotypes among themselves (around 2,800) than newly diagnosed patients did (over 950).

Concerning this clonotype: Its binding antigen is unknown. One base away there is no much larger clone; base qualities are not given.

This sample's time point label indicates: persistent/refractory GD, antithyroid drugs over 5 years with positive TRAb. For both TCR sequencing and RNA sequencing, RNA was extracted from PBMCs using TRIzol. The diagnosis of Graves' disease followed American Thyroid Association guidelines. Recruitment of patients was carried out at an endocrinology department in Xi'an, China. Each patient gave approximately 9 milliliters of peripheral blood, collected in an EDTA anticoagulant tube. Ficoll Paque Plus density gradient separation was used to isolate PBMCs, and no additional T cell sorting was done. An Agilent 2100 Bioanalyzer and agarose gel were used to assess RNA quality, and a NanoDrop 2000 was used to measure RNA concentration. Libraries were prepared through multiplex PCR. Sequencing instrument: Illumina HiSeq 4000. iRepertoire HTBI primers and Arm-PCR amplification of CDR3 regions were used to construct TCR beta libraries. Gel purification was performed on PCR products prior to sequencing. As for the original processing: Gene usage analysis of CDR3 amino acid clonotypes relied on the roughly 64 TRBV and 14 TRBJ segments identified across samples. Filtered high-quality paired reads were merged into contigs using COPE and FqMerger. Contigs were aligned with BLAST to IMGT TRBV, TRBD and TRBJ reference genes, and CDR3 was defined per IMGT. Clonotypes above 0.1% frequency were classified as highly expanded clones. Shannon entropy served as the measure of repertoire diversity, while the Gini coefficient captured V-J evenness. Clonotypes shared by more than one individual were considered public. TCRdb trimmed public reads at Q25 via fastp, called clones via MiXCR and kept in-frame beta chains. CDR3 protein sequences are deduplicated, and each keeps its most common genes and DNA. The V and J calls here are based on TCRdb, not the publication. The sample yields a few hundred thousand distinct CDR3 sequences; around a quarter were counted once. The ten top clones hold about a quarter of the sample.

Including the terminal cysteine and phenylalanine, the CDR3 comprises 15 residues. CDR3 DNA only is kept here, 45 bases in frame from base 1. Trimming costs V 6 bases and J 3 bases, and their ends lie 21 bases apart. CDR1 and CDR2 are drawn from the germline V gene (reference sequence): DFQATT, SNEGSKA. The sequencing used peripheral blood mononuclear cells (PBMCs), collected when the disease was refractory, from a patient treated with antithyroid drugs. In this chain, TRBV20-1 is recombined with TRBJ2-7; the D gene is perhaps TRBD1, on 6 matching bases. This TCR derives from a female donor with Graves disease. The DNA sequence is TGCAGTGCCAGGAAAACCACAGGGACCGGCTACGAGCAGTACTTC. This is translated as CSARKTTGTGYEQYF.